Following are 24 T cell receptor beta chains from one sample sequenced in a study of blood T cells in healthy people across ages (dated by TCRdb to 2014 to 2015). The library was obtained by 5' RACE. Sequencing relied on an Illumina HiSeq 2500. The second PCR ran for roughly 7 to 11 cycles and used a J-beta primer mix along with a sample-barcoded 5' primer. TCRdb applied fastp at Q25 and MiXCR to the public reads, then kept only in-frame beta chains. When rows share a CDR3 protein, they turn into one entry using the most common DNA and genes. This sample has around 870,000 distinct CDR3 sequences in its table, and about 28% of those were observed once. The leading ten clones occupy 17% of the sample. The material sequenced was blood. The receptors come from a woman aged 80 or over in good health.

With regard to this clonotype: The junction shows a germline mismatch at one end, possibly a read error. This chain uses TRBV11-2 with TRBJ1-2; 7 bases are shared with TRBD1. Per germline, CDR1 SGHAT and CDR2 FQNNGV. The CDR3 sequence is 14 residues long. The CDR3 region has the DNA TGTGCCAGCAGCTGTGGGGACAGTAACCATGGCTACACCTTC. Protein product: CASSCGDSNHGYTF.

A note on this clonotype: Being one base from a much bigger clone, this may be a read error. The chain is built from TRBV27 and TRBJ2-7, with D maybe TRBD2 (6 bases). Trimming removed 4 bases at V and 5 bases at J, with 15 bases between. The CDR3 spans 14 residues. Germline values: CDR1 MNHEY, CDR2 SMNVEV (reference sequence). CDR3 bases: TGTGCCAGCAGTTACGGACTAAAAAGGAACGAGCAGTACTTC. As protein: CASSYGLKRNEQYF.

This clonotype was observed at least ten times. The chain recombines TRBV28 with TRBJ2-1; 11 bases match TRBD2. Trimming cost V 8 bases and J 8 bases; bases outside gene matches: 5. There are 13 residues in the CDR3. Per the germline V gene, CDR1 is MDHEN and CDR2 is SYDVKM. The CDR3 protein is CASGLAGGHEQFF. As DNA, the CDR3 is TGTGCCAGCGGGCTAGCGGGGGGCCATGAGCAGTTCTTC.

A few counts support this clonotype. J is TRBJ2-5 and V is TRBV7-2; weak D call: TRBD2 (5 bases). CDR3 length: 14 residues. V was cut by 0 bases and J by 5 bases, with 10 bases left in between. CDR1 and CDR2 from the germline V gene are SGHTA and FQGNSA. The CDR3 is CASSLAFGLETQYF. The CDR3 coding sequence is TGTGCCAGCAGCTTAGCGTTCGGACTGGAGACCCAGTACTTC.

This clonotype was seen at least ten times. The CDR3 coding sequence is TGTGCCAGCAGTTGGGACAGAAGTACAGATACGCAGTATTTT. Protein: CASSWDRSTDTQYF. The chain is built from TRBV12-3 or TRBV12-4 and TRBJ2-3, with 7 bases fitting TRBD1. The CDR3 is 14 residues long. V lost 4 bases, J lost 3 bases, and 4 bases stayed unmatched.

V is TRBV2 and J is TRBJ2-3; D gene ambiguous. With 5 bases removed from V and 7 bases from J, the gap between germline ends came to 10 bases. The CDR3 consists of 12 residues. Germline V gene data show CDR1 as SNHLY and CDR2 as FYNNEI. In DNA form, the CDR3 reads TGTGCCAGCAGTCGAATAGAATATACGCAGTATTTT. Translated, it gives CASSRIEYTQYF.

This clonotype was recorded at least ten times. The CDR3 loop is CASSPQLTLNYGYTF. CDR3 sequence (DNA): TGTGCCAGCAGCCCCCAACTGACACTTAACTATGGCTACACCTTC. This chain uses TRBV7-2 with TRBJ1-2; D ambiguous. The CDR3 runs 15 residues. The germline V gene encodes CDR1 SGHTA and CDR2 FQGNSA. V was clipped by 5 bases and J by 1 base, with 14 bases between them.

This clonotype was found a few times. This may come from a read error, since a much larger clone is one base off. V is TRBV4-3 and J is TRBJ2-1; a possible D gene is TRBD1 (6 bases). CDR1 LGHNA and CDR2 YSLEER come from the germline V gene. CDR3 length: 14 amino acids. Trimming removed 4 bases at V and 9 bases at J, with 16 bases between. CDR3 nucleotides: TGCGCCAGCAGCCGTGATACAGGGTGTGGTGAGCAGTTCTTC. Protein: CASSRDTGCGEQFF.

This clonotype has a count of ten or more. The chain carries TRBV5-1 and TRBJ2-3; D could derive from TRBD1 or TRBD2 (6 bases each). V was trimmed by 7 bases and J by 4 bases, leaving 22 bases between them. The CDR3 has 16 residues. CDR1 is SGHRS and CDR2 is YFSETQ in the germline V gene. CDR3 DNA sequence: TGCGCCAGCTATGAAAGGGGGGTCGAGATTGCAGATACGCAGTATTTT. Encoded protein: CASYERGVEIADTQYF.

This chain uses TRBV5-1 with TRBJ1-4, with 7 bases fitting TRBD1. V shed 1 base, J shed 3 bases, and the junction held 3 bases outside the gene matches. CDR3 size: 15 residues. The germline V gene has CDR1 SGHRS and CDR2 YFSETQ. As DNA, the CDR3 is TGCGCCAGCAGCTTGATGACAGGGCCTAATGAAAAACTGTTTTTT. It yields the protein CASSLMTGPNEKLFF.

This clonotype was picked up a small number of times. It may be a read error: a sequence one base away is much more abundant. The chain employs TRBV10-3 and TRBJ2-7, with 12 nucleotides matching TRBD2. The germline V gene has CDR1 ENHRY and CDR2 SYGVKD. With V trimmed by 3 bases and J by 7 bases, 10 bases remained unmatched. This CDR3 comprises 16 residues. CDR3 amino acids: CAISDQTSGGGKEQYF. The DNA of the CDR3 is TGTGCCATCAGTGACCAGACTAGCGGGGGTGGTAAGGAGCAGTACTTC.

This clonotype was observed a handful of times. Written as DNA, the CDR3 is TGTGCCAGCAGTCCATCCTACAGCACTAATCAGCCCCAGCATTTT. Translated, it gives CASSPSYSTNQPQHF. The chain recombines TRBV27 with TRBJ1-5, with unresolved D. The CDR3 contains 15 residues. CDR1 is MNHEY, CDR2 SMNVEV, per germline (reference sequence). V was trimmed by 5 bases and J by 4 bases, leaving 15 bases between them.

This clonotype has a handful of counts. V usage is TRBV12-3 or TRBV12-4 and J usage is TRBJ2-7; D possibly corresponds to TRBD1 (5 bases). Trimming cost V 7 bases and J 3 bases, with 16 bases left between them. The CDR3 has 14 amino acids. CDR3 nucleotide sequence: TGTGCCAGCACCTCCTCGAGACAGAACTACGAGCAGTACTTC. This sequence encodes CASTSSRQNYEQYF.

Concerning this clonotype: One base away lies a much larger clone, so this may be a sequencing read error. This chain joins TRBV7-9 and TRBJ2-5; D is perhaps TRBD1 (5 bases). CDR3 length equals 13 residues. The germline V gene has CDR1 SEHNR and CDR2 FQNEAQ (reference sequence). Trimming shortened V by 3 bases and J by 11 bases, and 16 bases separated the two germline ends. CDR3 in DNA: TGTGCCAGCAGCTTTCAGGGAAACAATGAGCAGTACTTC. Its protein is CASSFQGNNEQYF.

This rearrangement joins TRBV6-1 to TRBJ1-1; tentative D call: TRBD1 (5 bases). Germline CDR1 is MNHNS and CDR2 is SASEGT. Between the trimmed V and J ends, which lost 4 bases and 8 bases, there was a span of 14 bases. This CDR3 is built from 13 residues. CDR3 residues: CASSVTADGEAFF. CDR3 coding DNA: TGTGCCAGCAGTGTGACAGCGGATGGGGAAGCTTTCTTT.

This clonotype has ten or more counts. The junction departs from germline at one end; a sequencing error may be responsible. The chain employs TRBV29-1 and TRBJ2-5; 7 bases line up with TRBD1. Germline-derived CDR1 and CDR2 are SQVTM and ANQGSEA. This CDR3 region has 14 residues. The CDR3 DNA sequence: TGCAGCGTTAAAGACAGGGCCAACCAAGAGACCCAGTACTTC. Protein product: CSVKDRANQETQYF.

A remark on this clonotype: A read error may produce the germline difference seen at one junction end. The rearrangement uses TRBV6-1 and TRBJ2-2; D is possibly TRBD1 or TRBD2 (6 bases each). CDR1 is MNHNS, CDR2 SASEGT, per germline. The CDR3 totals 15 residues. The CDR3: CASSVWGAKTGELFF. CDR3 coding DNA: TGTGCCAGCAGTGTCTGGGGGGCGAAAACCGGGGAGCTGTTTTTT.

CDR3 in amino acids: CASSTKAGYRTDTQYF. The CDR3 DNA sequence: TGTGCCAGCAGCACAAAAGCGGGGTACCGCACAGATACGCAGTATTTT. The rearrangement uses TRBV11-2 and TRBJ2-3; 7 bases fit TRBD2. The CDR3 consists of 16 residues. Germline CDR1 is SGHAT and CDR2 is FQNNGV. The ends lost 5 bases at V and 1 base at J; junction bases unmatched: 9.

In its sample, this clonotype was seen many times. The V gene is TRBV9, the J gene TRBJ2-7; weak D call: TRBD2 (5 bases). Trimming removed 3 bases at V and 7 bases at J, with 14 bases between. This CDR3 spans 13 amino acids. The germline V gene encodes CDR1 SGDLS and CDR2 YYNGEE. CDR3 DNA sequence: TGTGCCAGCAGCGCCGATCCTACGGGAGAGCAGTACTTC. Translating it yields CASSADPTGEQYF.

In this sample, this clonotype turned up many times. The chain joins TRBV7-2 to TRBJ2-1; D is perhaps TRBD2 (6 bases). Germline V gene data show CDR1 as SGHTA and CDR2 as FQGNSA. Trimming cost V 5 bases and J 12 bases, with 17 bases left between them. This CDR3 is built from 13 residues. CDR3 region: CASSAGGTWGQFF. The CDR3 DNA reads TGTGCCAGCAGCGCCGGAGGGACTTGGGGGCAGTTCTTC.

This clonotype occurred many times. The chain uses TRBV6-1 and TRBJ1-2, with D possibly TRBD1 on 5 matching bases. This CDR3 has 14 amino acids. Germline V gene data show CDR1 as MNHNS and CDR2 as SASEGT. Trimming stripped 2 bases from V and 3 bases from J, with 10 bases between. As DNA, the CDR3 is TGTGCCAGCAGTGAACGGGGGACCGACTATGGCTACACCTTC. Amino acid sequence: CASSERGTDYGYTF.

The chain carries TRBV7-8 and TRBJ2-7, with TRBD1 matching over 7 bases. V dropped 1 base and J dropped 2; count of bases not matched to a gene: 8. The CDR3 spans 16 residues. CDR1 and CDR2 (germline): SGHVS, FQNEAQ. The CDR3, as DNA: TGTGCCAGCAGCTTAGGTTACCGGGACAGAACCTACGAGCAGTACTTC. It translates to CASSLGYRDRTYEQYF.

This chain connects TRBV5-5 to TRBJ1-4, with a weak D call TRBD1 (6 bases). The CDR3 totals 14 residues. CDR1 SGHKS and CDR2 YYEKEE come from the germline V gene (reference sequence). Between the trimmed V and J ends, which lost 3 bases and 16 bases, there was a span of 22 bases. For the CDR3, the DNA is TGTGCCAGCAGCTGGGGGGACACCCCAGGAGGACGGTTTTTT. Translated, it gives CASSWGDTPGGRFF.

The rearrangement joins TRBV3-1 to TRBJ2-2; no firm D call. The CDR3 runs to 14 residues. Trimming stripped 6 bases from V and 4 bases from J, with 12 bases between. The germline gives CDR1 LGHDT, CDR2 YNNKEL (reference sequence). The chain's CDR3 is CASREFAVTGELFF. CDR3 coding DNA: TGTGCCAGCAGGGAATTTGCAGTCACCGGGGAGCTGTTTTTT.